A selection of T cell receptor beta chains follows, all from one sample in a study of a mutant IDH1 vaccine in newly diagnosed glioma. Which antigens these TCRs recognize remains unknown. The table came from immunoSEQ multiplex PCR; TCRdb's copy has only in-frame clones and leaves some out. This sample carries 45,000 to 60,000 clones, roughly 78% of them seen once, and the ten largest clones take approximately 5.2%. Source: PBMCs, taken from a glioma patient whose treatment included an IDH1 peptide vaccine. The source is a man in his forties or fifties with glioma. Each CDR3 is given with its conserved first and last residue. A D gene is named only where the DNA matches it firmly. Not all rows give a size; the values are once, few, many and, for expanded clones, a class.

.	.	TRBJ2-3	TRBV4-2	TGTGCCAGCAGCCAAGATTTAAGGGACCTGGAGTATTTT	CASSQDLRDLEYF
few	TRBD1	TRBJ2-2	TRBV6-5	TGTGCCAGCAGTTTCCCACCGACAGGGTTCGGGGAGCTGTTTTTT	CASSFPPTGFGELFF
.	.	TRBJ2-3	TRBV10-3	TGTGCCATCAGTGCGGACCTCACAGATACGCAGTATTTT	CAISADLTDTQYF
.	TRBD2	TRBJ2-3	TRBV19	TGTGCCAGTAGTTTTAGCGGGGCATATAGCACAGATACGCAGTATTTT	CASSFSGAYSTDTQYF
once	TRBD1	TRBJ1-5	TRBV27	TGTGCCAGCAGTTTTCCCCCTCGGACAGGGTGGTCTGAGCCCCAGCATTTT	CASSFPPRTGWSEPQHF
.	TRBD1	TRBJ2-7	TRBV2	TGTGCCAGCAGACCGGGACAGGCGCTTGACGAGCAGTACTTC	CASRPGQALDEQYF
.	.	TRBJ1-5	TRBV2	TGTGCCAGCATGGGAGACGGTCAGCCCCAGCATTTT	CASMGDGQPQHF
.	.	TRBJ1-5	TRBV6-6	TGTGCCAGCAGTAGACAGGTTAGCAATCAGCCCCAGCATTTT	CASSRQVSNQPQHF
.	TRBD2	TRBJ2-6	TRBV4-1	TGCGCCAGCAGCCACGATCTCGGGGGGGCTGGGGCCAACGTCCTGACTTTC	CASSHDLGGAGANVLTF
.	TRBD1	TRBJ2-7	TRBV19	TGTGCCAGTAGTCCCGGGACAGGGTCCTACGAGCAGTACTTC	CASSPGTGSYEQYF